This T cell receptor (beta chain) was recorded in a study of Ad26.COV2.S vaccination and SARS-CoV-2 variants. Using immunoSEQ multiplex PCR, the repertoire was profiled, and TCRdb retains in-frame clones only, with some absent. The table shows about 350,000 clones, with about 91% occurring only once. Details on this clone: Its antigen is not identified.

Overall study results and limits: Breadth measured for non-spike TCRs was similar across vaccine and placebo recipients.

This CDR3 is 14 amino acids long. V gave up 3 bases and J gave up 5 bases; unmatched junction bases: 8. Germline loops: CDR1 SGDLS, CDR2 YYNGEE. Sequences were derived from peripheral blood, sampled after recovery from COVID-19. The receptor was derived from a human donor who had recovered from COVID-19. The chain is built from TRBV9 and TRBJ2-7, with 7 bases lining up with TRBD1. The CDR3 DNA reads TGTGCCAGCAGCGAGGGGACAGCAGTTCACGAGCAGTACTTC. This sequence encodes CASSEGTAVHEQYF.